The sequence of this T cell receptor beta chain was determined in a study of T cell repertoires in cytomegalovirus infection. Overall study: Shared public TCR beta signatures pointed to both CMV infection and a matching HLA type.

TCRdb re-derived calls from the reads in MiXCR, one entry per CDR3 protein. The sample has around 89,000 distinct CDR3 sequences; 25% to 30% are singletons. In this sample, this clonotype turned up many times. Its antigen remains unidentified. V dropped 5 bases and J dropped 4 bases, with 14 bases sitting between them. The CDR3 contains 15 residues. CDR1 SGHVS and CDR2 FNYEAQ come from the germline V gene. The chain is built from TRBV7-6 and TRBJ2-2, with D perhaps matching TRBD1 (6 bases). The sequence was obtained from a human donor in good health (CMV status not recorded). Some clones in this sample may be carry-over from other donors' samples. The sample consisted of CD8+ T cells from cultured PBMCs, taken from culture after CMV antigen stimulation. The CDR3 region has the DNA TGTGCCAGCAGCCACTACACAGGGAGCACCGGGGAGCTGTTTTTT. It is translated as CASSHYTGSTGELFF. The variable domain in full, with the rest retrieved from reference TRBV7-6 and TRBJ2-2, is GAGVSQSPRYKVTKRGQDVALRCDPISGHVSLYWYRQALGQGPEFLTYFNYEAQQDKSGLPNDRFSAERPEGSISTLTIQRTEQRDSAMYRCASSHYTGSTGELFFGEGSRLTVL.